This T cell receptor beta chain was identified during a study of T cell responses to AZD1222 COVID-19 vaccine. Whole-study results and caveats: The donors showed a predominance of white British ancestry and of females, with possible underestimation of clonal diversity. Sampling captured repertoires only after the peak T cell response. Epitopes outside B.1.351 and B.1.1.7 mutated regions reportedly drew nearly half of spike TCRs.

The CDR3 covers 13 residues. Germline V CDR1 and CDR2: MDHEN, SYDVKM. V was shortened by 6 bases and J by 5 bases, with 11 bases between the two germline ends. Generated by immunoSEQ multiplex PCR, the TCRdb table keeps only in-frame clones and is missing some. Among 86,000 or so clones listed, about 89% were seen once. Comment on this clone: Its antigen is currently unknown.

The sample consisted of peripheral blood, taken 28 days after the second AZD1222 dose. This chain links TRBV28 with TRBJ1-5, with unresolved D. The clonotype was recovered from an adult who received the AZD1222 COVID-19 vaccine. Written as DNA, the CDR3 is TGTGCCAGCAGCGGACGGGATTATCAGCCCCAGCATTTT. This translates into CASSGRDYQPQHF.